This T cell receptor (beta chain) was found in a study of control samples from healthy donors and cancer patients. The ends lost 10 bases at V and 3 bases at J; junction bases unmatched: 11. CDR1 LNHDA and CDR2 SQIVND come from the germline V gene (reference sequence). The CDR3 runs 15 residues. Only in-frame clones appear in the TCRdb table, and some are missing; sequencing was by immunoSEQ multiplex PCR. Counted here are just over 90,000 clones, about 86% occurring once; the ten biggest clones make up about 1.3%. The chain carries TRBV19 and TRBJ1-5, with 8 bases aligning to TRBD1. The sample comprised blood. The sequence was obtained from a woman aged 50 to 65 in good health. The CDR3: CATHEDRAANQPQHF. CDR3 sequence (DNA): TGTGCCACCCACGAGGACAGGGCGGCCAATCAGCCCCAGCATTTT. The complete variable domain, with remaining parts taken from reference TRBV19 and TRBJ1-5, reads DGGITQSPKYLFRKEGQNVTLSCEQNLNHDAMYWYRQDPGQGLRLIYYSQIVNDFQKGDIAEGYSVSREKKESFPLTVTSAQKNPTAFYLCATHEDRAANQPQHFGDGTRLSIL.